Presented here are 19 T cell receptor beta chains from one specimen sequenced in a study of T cell repertoires in ileal Crohn's disease. Profiling relied on immunoSEQ multiplex PCR, and the TCRdb table lists in-frame clones only, not all of them. The table has around 7,700 clones, 81% seen once. Sequencing was performed on ileal tissue. The receptors were gathered from an adult with Crohn's disease.

The genes are TRBV6-4 and TRBJ2-6; TRBD2 matches at 7 bases. The V segment lost 6 bases and the J segment 0 bases; nucleotides outside the gene matches: 8. This CDR3 has 17 residues. Germline-derived CDR1 and CDR2 are MRHNA and SNTAGT. The CDR3 DNA reads TGTGCCAGCAGGGGGGGGGTAATAGACTCTGGGGCCAACGTCCTGACTTTC. It specifies CASRGGVIDSGANVLTF.

The V gene is TRBV18, the J gene TRBJ2-5; TRBD1 matches at 9 bases. The V gene's germline CDR1 is KGHSH and CDR2 LQKENI. V dropped 3 bases and J dropped 3; count of bases not matched to a gene: 2. This CDR3 is built from 14 residues. The CDR3 bases are TGTGCCAGCTCACCGAGGACAGGGGAAGAGACCCAGTACTTC. Encoded protein: CASSPRTGEETQYF.

This chain joins TRBV5-1 and TRBJ2-1, with 8 bases matching TRBD1. The CDR3 sequence is 14 residues long. Trimming cost V 7 bases and J 6 bases; bases outside gene matches: 9. Per the germline V gene, CDR1 is SGHRS and CDR2 is YFSETQ. For the CDR3, the DNA is TGCGCCAGCTCCGGACAGGGTCTTGGCAATGAGCAGTTCTTC. This gives the protein CASSGQGLGNEQFF.

This clone was picked up a small number of times. The chain combines TRBV6-4 with TRBJ2-1, with D unresolved. V shed 3 bases and J shed 5 bases, with 8 bases lying between them. This CDR3 spans 13 amino acids. Germline lookup yields CDR1 MRHNA and CDR2 SNTAGT. The CDR3 bases are TGTGCCAGCAGTGAGTCAGAAAACAATGAGCAGTTCTTC. This codes for CASSESENNEQFF.

V gene TRBV11-3 combines with J gene TRBJ2-3; TRBD2 agrees at 9 bases. V trimming: 4 bases; J trimming: 5 bases; junction bases outside the gene matches: 7. Germline assignment: CDR1 SGHNT and CDR2 YENEEA. The CDR3 sequence is 15 residues long. CDR3 region: CASSSGGREVDTQYF. As DNA, the CDR3 is TGTGCCAGCAGCTCCGGCGGGAGGGAGGTAGATACGCAGTATTTT.

This clone was found a few times. The chain carries TRBV4-1 and TRBJ2-3, with 8 bases aligning to TRBD2. Germline V lookup: CDR1 MGHRA, CDR2 YSYEKL. With 0 bases clipped from V and 4 bases from J, the junction kept 6 bases outside the gene matches. This CDR3 region has 16 residues. CDR3 DNA sequence: TGCGCCAGCAGCCAAGATCCGGGACTAGGAGCAGATACGCAGTATTTT. Translating gives CASSQDPGLGADTQYF.

CDR3 DNA sequence: TGTGCCTGGACTCCCGCGGGTGAGCAGTTCTTC. This sequence encodes CAWTPAGEQFF. The gene calls are TRBV30 and TRBJ2-1, with a weak D call TRBD2 (5 bases). V lost 4 bases and J 9 bases, leaving 10 bases between the germline ends. Germline CDR1 is GTSNPN and CDR2 is SVGIG (reference sequence). This CDR3 spans 11 amino acids.

The chain carries TRBV9 and TRBJ2-7, with D possibly matching TRBD2 (7 bases). Germline V gives CDR1 SGDLS, CDR2 YYNGEE. The CDR3 is 15 residues long. Trimming removed 4 bases from V and 5 bases from J, with 19 bases in between. The CDR3 here is CASSPYGGAGDEQYF. In DNA, the CDR3 is TGTGCCAGCAGCCCTTATGGGGGGGCGGGTGACGAGCAGTACTTC.

CDR3 nucleotide sequence: TGTGCCACCAGCAGAGATCGTGGCAGTTCGGATACGCAGTATTTT. The encoded protein is CATSRDRGSSDTQYF. The J gene is TRBJ2-3, the V gene TRBV15; D is ambiguous. This CDR3 is built from 15 residues. Per the germline V gene, CDR1 is LNHNV and CDR2 is YYDKDF (reference sequence). The germline V and J ends were trimmed by 0 bases and 6 bases, with 13 bases remaining between them.

The CDR3: CASSQTRVRNYGYTF. CDR3 bases: TGTGCCAGCAGTCAAACCAGGGTTCGGAACTATGGCTACACCTTC. V usage is TRBV6-5 and J usage is TRBJ1-2; possible D gene TRBD1, 5 bases. The CDR3 consists of 15 residues. V was clipped by 5 bases and J by 2 bases, with 15 bases between them. Per the germline V gene, CDR1 is MNHEY and CDR2 is SVGAGI.

The chain uses TRBV6-1 and TRBJ2-2, with 9 bases matching TRBD1. V lost 1 base, J lost 4 bases, and 1 base stayed unmatched. There are 15 residues in the CDR3. Germline CDR1 and CDR2: MNHNS and SASEGT. CDR3 nucleotide sequence: TGTGCCAGCAGTGAAGAGACAGGGGGCACCGGGGAGCTGTTTTTT. It codes for CASSEETGGTGELFF.

The count of this clone is one. The chain joins TRBV7-3 to TRBJ1-2, with a possible D match to TRBD1 (5 bases). V was clipped by 5 bases and J by 8 bases, with 15 bases between them. The CDR3 has 13 residues. Per the germline V gene, CDR1 is SGHTA and CDR2 is FQGTGA. The CDR3 loop is CASSNGGDGGYTF. The CDR3 region has the DNA TGTGCCAGCAGCAATGGGGGGGACGGCGGCTACACCTTC.

The gene calls are TRBV25-1 and TRBJ2-7, with 10 bases matching TRBD2. The CDR3 totals 17 residues. Unmatched junction bases numbered 8, after V lost 3 bases and J lost 0 bases. Germline V lookup: CDR1 MGHDK, CDR2 SYGVNS. The CDR3 DNA is TGTGCCAGCAGTGAGGAAGGACTAGCGGAGAACTCCTACGAGCAGTACTTC. This sequence encodes CASSEEGLAENSYEQYF.

The rearrangement joins TRBV7-9 to TRBJ1-3, with TRBD1 identical over 9 bases. Germline V gene sequence: CDR1 SEHNR, CDR2 FQNEAQ (reference sequence). The CDR3 has 17 amino acids. The V segment lost 3 bases and the J segment 0 bases; nucleotides outside the gene matches: 6. The CDR3: CASSFGQGKNSGNTIYF. The CDR3, as DNA: TGTGCCAGCAGCTTCGGACAGGGGAAGAACTCTGGAAACACCATATATTTT.

This clone has a handful of counts. The CDR3 sequence: CAWATGSQAQYF. The CDR3 nucleotides are TGTGCCTGGGCCACAGGGTCTCAGGCGCAGTATTTT. The J gene is TRBJ2-3, the V gene TRBV30, with D tentatively TRBD1 (6 bases). CDR3 size: 12 residues. Trimming stripped 5 bases from V and 10 bases from J, with 16 bases between. The germline V gene has CDR1 GTSNPN and CDR2 SVGIG (reference sequence).

This chain connects TRBV11-3 to TRBJ2-7; 12 bases align to TRBD2. The germline V gene encodes CDR1 SGHNT and CDR2 YENEEA. The CDR3 has 15 residues. V shed 5 bases and J 4 bases; nucleotides not matched to a gene: 6. CDR3 region: CASSPDGTSGYEQYF. The CDR3 nucleotides are TGTGCCAGCAGCCCAGACGGGACTAGCGGGTACGAGCAGTACTTC.

The rearrangement joins TRBV6-6 to TRBJ1-2, with TRBD1 as a possible D gene (5 bases). Germline CDR1 reads MNHNY; CDR2 reads SVGAGI (reference sequence). Trimming left V 0 bases short and J 6 bases short, with 8 bases between. The CDR3 contains 13 residues. Here the CDR3 reads CASSYSAGNGYTF. In DNA, the CDR3 is TGTGCCAGCAGTTACTCGGCAGGGAATGGCTACACCTTC.

The chain carries TRBV25-1 and TRBJ2-7; no clear D. CDR1 is MGHDK, CDR2 SYGVNS, per germline. V dropped 4 bases and J dropped 1 base, with 20 bases sitting between them. The CDR3 covers 17 residues. CDR3 sequence: CASSADLENFPSYEQYF. For the CDR3, the DNA is TGTGCCAGCAGTGCCGACTTGGAAAACTTTCCATCCTACGAGCAGTACTTC.

The chain couples TRBV6-5 to TRBJ2-2; D is unclear. The CDR3 is 14 amino acids. V lost 4 bases to trimming and J lost 8 bases, with 14 bases between them. The germline V gene encodes CDR1 MNHEY and CDR2 SVGAGI. As DNA, the CDR3 is TGTGCCAGCAGTTCCCCCCCTTTATCGGGGGAGCTGTTTTTT. The encoded protein is CASSSPPLSGELFF.